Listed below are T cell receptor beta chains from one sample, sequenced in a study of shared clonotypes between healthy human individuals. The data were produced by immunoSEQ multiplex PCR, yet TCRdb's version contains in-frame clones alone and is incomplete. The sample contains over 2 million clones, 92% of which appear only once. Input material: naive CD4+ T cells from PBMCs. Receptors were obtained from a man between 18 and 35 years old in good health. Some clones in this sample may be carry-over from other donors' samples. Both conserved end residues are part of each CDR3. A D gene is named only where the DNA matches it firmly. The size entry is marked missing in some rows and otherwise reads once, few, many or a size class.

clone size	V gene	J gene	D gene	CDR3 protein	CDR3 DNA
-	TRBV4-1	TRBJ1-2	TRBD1	CASSQEYSGGYGYTF	TGCGCCAGCAGCCAAGAGTACTCAGGGGGCTATGGCTACACCTTC
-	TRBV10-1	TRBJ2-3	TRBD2	CASSEGLAGNTDTQYF	TGCGCCAGCAGTGAGGGGCTAGCGGGGAACACAGATACGCAGTATTTT
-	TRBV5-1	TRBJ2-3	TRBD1	CASSRTGRSTTDTQYF	TGCGCCAGCAGTAGGACAGGGCGGTCGACCACAGATACGCAGTATTTT
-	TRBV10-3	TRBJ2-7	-	CAIAGNPTYEQYF	TGTGCCATCGCCGGAAACCCCACCTACGAGCAGTACTTC
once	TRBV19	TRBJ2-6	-	CASLPANSGANVLTF	TGTGCCAGTTTACCCGCCAACTCTGGGGCCAACGTCCTGACTTTC
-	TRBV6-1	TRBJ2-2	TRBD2	CASSLPAGVAGELFF	TGTGCCAGCAGTCTGCCAGCGGGAGTGGCCGGGGAGCTGTTTTTT
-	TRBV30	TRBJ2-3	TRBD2	CAWSSQGMRTSGRFSTDTQYF	TGTGCCTGGAGTTCCCAGGGGATGCGGACTAGCGGGAGGTTTAGCACAGATACGCAGTATTTT
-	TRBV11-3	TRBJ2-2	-	CASSSIGGATGELFF	TGTGCCAGCAGCTCTATCGGTGGGGCTACCGGGGAGCTGTTTTTT
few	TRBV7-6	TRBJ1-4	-	CASSGGWRAREKLFF	TGTGCCAGCAGCGGGGGGTGGCGCGCCCGTGAAAAACTGTTTTTT
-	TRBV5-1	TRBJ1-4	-	CASSVTGTRVEKLFF	TGCGCCAGCAGCGTAACAGGTACCCGGGTGGAAAAACTGTTTTTT
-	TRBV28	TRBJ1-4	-	CASSFGGAPGDEKLFF	TGTGCCAGCAGTTTCGGAGGCGCCCCTGGGGATGAAAAACTGTTTTTT
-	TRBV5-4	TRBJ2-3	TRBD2	CASSLGLASTDTQYF	TGTGCCAGCAGCTTAGGACTAGCTAGCACAGATACGCAGTATTTT
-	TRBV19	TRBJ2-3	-	CASSSTPGPSTDTQYF	TGTGCCAGTAGTTCAACTCCGGGACCCAGCACAGATACGCAGTATTTT
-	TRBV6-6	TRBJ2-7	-	CASSYETGPYEQYF	TGTGCCAGCAGTTACGAGACAGGACCCTACGAGCAGTACTTC
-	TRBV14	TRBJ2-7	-	CASSPTILAGEHEQYF	TGTGCCAGCAGCCCCACCATCTTGGCAGGGGAACACGAGCAGTACTTC
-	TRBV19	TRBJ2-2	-	CASSNRLDSTGELFF	TGTGCCAGTAGTAACAGACTAGATAGCACCGGGGAGCTGTTTTTT
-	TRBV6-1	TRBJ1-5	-	CASSEQVSNQPQHF	TGTGCCAGCAGTGAACAGGTTAGCAATCAGCCCCAGCATTTT
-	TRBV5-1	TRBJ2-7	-	CASRGGYNRVYEQYF	TGCGCCAGCAGGGGTGGGTATAACAGGGTCTACGAGCAGTACTTC
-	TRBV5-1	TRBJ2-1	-	CASTYGLTYNEQFF	TGCGCCAGCACGTACGGACTAACCTACAATGAGCAGTTCTTC
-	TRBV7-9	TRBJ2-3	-	CASRAGTDTQYF	TGTGCCAGCAGGGCGGGTACAGACACGCAGTATTTT
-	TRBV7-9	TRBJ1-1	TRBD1	CASSPRPGQGVSYTEAFF	TGTGCCAGCAGCCCAAGACCGGGACAGGGTGTTTCTTACACTGAAGCTTTCTTT
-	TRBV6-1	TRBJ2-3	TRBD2	CASSGRLAGSYTQYF	TGTGCCAGCAGCGGAAGACTAGCGGGATCCTATACGCAGTATTTT
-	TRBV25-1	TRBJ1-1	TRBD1	CASSGTGITNTEAFF	TGTGCCAGCAGTGGGACAGGGATAACGAACACTGAAGCTTTCTTT